These 28 T cell receptor beta chains originate from one sample sequenced in a study of OX40 agonist ivuxolimab in advanced cancers. The data were produced by immunoSEQ multiplex PCR, yet TCRdb's version contains in-frame clones alone and is incomplete. The sample contains approximately 82,000 clones, 85% of which appear only once. The source material was CD4+ or CD8+ T cells sorted from blood, sampled in a trial of the OX40 agonist ivuxolimab. The source of these receptors is an adult with an advanced solid tumor such as melanoma, head and neck, liver or kidney cancer.

This clone was observed a handful of times. V is TRBV7-3 and J is TRBJ2-7; D may correspond to TRBD1 or TRBD2 (5 bases each). CDR1 is SGHTA and CDR2 is FQGTGA in the germline V gene. V was shortened by 0 bases and J by 2 bases, with 11 bases between the two germline ends. The CDR3 has 15 amino acids. The CDR3 sequence: CASSLTAGATYEQYF. The CDR3 DNA reads TGTGCCAGCAGCTTAACTGCCGGGGCCACCTACGAGCAGTACTTC.

V gene TRBV28 combines with J gene TRBJ1-1; maybe TRBD1 (6 bases). Germline V gene sequence: CDR1 MDHEN, CDR2 SYDVKM. Trimming removed 11 bases at V and 2 bases at J, with 21 bases between. There are 15 residues in the CDR3. In nucleotides, the CDR3 is TGTGCCGCGGGGGGCCCCCCGGATTTTAACACTGAAGCTTTCTTT. Its translation is CAAGGPPDFNTEAFF.

The chain recombines TRBV19 with TRBJ1-2, with unresolved D. CDR1 and CDR2 (germline): LNHDA, SQIVND (reference sequence). The V end lost 0 bases, the J end lost 4 bases, and 18 bases lay between the germline ends. The CDR3 is made up of 17 amino acids. CDR3 nucleotide sequence: TGTGCCAGTAGTATAGATACTATCGGCGGCCGTATCTATGGCTACACCTTC. Protein sequence: CASSIDTIGGRIYGYTF.

The rearrangement joins TRBV6-5 to TRBJ2-2; possibly TRBD1 or TRBD2 for D (5 bases each). Trimming removed 5 bases from V and 4 bases from J, with 14 bases in between. The CDR3 length is 15 residues. From germline, CDR1 is MNHEY and CDR2 SVGAGI. CDR3 region: CASSRLGTLTGELFF. In DNA form, the CDR3 reads TGTGCCAGCAGTCGCTTGGGGACCCTCACCGGGGAGCTGTTTTTT.

The rearrangement joins TRBV6-5 to TRBJ2-2; TRBD2 matches at 7 bases. The CDR3 is made up of 15 amino acids. The trim removed 5 bases at V and 1 base at J, leaving 4 bases unmatched. In germline, CDR1 is MNHEY, CDR2 SVGAGI. Here the CDR3 reads CASSPRGGNTGELFF. CDR3 in DNA: TGTGCCAGCAGTCCCCGCGGGGGGAACACCGGGGAGCTGTTTTTT.

The V call is TRBV28, the J call TRBJ1-2; 9 nucleotides match TRBD1. The CDR3 totals 13 residues. Germline V gene data show CDR1 as MDHEN and CDR2 as SYDVKM. The trim removed 3 bases at V and 7 bases at J, leaving 3 bases unmatched. The CDR3 DNA reads as TGTGCCAGCAGTTTCGCGGACAGGGGTGGCTACACCTTC. Its translation is CASSFADRGGYTF.

This chain links TRBV2 with TRBJ2-2; no definite D call. Germline V gives CDR1 SNHLY, CDR2 FYNNEI. V lost 6 bases, J lost 3 bases, and 5 bases lay in between. The CDR3 contains 12 residues. The CDR3 nucleotides are TGTGCCAGCAGCGCCTACACCGGGGAGCTGTTTTTT. It codes for CASSAYTGELFF. Full variable domain (remainder filled in from reference TRBV2 and TRBJ2-2): EPEVTQTPSHQVTQMGQEVILRCVPISNHLYFYWYRQILGQKVEFLVSFYNNEISEKSEIFDDQFSVERPDGSNFTLKIRSTKLEDSAMYFCASSAYTGELFFGEGSRLTVL.

This rearrangement joins TRBV5-1 to TRBJ2-7; D gene uncertain. The length of the CDR3 is 13 residues. Germline V lookup: CDR1 SGHRS, CDR2 YFSETQ. Trimming took 2 bases from V and 6 from J, leaving 12 bases between them. The CDR3 is CASSLFQAGEQYF. The DNA for the CDR3 is TGCGCCAGCAGCTTATTCCAAGCAGGCGAGCAGTACTTC.

The V gene is TRBV6-1, the J gene TRBJ1-4; possible D gene TRBD1, 5 bases. The germline V gene has CDR1 MNHNS and CDR2 SASEGT. The CDR3 covers 11 residues. The V and J ends lost 7 bases and 7 bases respectively, with 7 bases between them. CDR3 DNA sequence: TGTGCCAGCACGGGGGGTGAAAAACTGTTTTTT. As protein: CASTGGEKLFF.

The V and J genes are TRBV28 and TRBJ2-1; D ambiguous. Per the germline V gene, CDR1 is MDHEN and CDR2 is SYDVKM. CDR3 length equals 11 residues. Trimming pared 6 bases from V and 10 bases from J, leaving 10 bases between. The CDR3 loop reads CASRLRGEQFF. The CDR3 nucleotides read TGTGCCAGCAGGTTGAGAGGAGAGCAGTTCTTC.

The chain combines TRBV10-3 with TRBJ1-2; unclear D gene. Trimming removed 6 bases from V and 4 bases from J, with 12 bases in between. The CDR3 contains 13 residues. Germline V gene lookup returns CDR1 ENHRY and CDR2 SYGVKD. The CDR3 nucleotides read TGTGCCATCAGGAGGGTTGGAGGCTATGGCTACACCTTC. Protein: CAIRRVGGYGYTF.

This clone came up a few times. This sequence joins TRBV18 and TRBJ1-3, with D tentatively TRBD1 (5 bases). V was shortened by 3 bases and J by 0 bases, with 12 bases between the two germline ends. The CDR3 has 16 amino acids. Per germline, CDR1 KGHSH and CDR2 LQKENI. This CDR3 reads CASSPEGPNSGNTIYF. The CDR3 DNA follows: TGTGCCAGCTCACCGGAGGGGCCAAACTCTGGAAACACCATATATTTT. The complete variable domain, with remaining parts taken from reference TRBV18 and TRBJ1-3, reads NAGVMQNPRHLVRRRGQEARLRCSPMKGHSHVYWYRQLPEEGLKFMVYLQKENIIDESGMPKERFSAEFPKEGPSILRIQQVVRGDSAAYFCASSPEGPNSGNTIYFGEGSWLTVV.

The V gene is TRBV7-6, the J gene TRBJ2-3, with 8 bases fitting TRBD1. CDR3 length: 14 residues. The germline V gene has CDR1 SGHVS and CDR2 FNYEAQ. J lost 5 bases, V lost 4 bases, and 5 bases had no gene match. The CDR3 DNA is TGTGCCAGCAGCTCTGGACAGGGAAGAGATACGCAGTATTTT. It yields the protein CASSSGQGRDTQYF. The variable domain in full, completed from reference TRBV7-6 and TRBJ2-3, reads GAGVSQSPRYKVTKRGQDVALRCDPISGHVSLYWYRQALGQGPEFLTYFNYEAQQDKSGLPNDRFSAERPEGSISTLTIQRTEQRDSAMYRCASSSGQGRDTQYFGPGTRLTVL.

This clone was seen a few times. In DNA, the CDR3 is TGTGCCAGCAGCTTTGACAGGGGGTCCGGGGAGCTGTTTTTT. Translating gives CASSFDRGSGELFF. The V gene is TRBV5-6, the J gene TRBJ2-2; 9 bases line up with TRBD1. The CDR3 totals 14 residues. V shed 2 bases, J shed 6 bases, and the junction held 2 bases outside the gene matches. Per the germline V gene, CDR1 is SGHDT and CDR2 is YYEEEE.

Remarks on this clone: The junction shows a germline mismatch at one end, possibly a read error. Other DNA sequences in this specimen translate into the identical CDR3. The rearrangement joins TRBV30 to TRBJ2-6, with 9 nucleotides matching TRBD1. CDR1 and CDR2 from the germline V gene are GTSNPN and SVGIG (reference sequence). The CDR3 extends over 17 amino acids. The CDR3 bases are TGCGCCTGGAGTCCGGACAGGGGCCTCCTAGGGGCCAACGTCCTGACTTTC. Translated: CAWSPDRGLLGANVLTF.

The rearrangement uses TRBV19 and TRBJ1-4; TRBD1 matches 7 bases. CDR3 size: 16 residues. J was trimmed by 3 bases and V by 3 bases; bases with no gene match: 7. Looked up from germline, CDR1 is LNHDA and CDR2 is SQIVND (reference sequence). The CDR3 bases are TGTGCCAGTAGTATGGGGAGGGGGCGGCCTAATGAAAAACTGTTTTTT. Translation: CASSMGRGRPNEKLFF.

A word on this clone: One junction end does not reproduce the germline sequence, and a read error may be involved. The chain recombines TRBV6-1 with TRBJ1-3, with D unresolved. The CDR3 sequence is 13 residues long. Germline CDR1 reads MNHNS; CDR2 reads SASEGT. The CDR3 loop is CASSDPGGHTIYF. CDR3 in DNA: TGTGCCAGCAGTGATCCCGGTGGACACACCATATATTTT.

The chain carries TRBV4-1 and TRBJ1-2; D uncertain. Germline V gene lookup returns CDR1 MGHRA and CDR2 YSYEKL. V lost 2 bases to trimming and J lost 8 bases, with 12 bases between them. The CDR3 has 13 residues. As DNA, the CDR3 is TGCGCCAGCAGCCAATACCGAAGCAACGGCTACACCTTC. It codes for CASSQYRSNGYTF.

The chain employs TRBV6-6 and TRBJ2-6; D remains ambiguous. Trimming shortened V by 7 bases and J by 3 bases, and 16 bases separated the two germline ends. Germline lookup yields CDR1 MNHNY and CDR2 SVGAGI (reference sequence). The CDR3 covers 16 residues. The CDR3 DNA follows: TGTGCCAGCACCTCGTACCAGGAGTTTGGGGCCAACGTCCTGACTTTC. Its translation: CASTSYQEFGANVLTF.

In its sample, this clone was seen a few times. CDR3 amino acids: CASSQRTGLDSTDTQYF. The CDR3 DNA follows: TGCGCCAGCAGCCAGCGAACGGGACTAGACTCCACAGATACGCAGTATTTT. This sequence joins TRBV4-3 and TRBJ2-3, with TRBD2 identical over 8 bases. The CDR3 is 17 residues long. The germline CDR1 and CDR2 sequences are LGHNA and YSLEER. The V gene end was trimmed by 3 bases and the J gene end by 2 bases; junction bases not matched to a gene: 10.

The V gene is TRBV5-5, the J gene TRBJ2-2; D remains unclear. This CDR3 has 16 residues. Germline V CDR1 and CDR2: SGHKS, YYEKEE (reference sequence). V shed 4 bases and J shed 5 bases, with 18 bases lying between them. The chain's CDR3 is CASSLEAQVWTGELFF. The CDR3 DNA is TGTGCCAGCAGCCTGGAAGCGCAGGTCTGGACCGGGGAGCTGTTTTTT.

V and J are TRBV5-1 and TRBJ2-5; 9 bases align to TRBD1. The CDR3 contains 16 residues. V lost 4 bases to trimming and J lost 5 bases; unmatched junction nucleotides: 12. The germline CDR1 and CDR2 sequences are SGHRS and YFSETQ. For the CDR3, the DNA is TGCGCCAGCAGCGGTGGACAGGGGCATCGTCTGGAGACCCAGTACTTC. It specifies CASSGGQGHRLETQYF. The full variable domain, its missing parts supplied by reference TRBV5-1 and TRBJ2-5, is KAGVTQTPRYLIKTRGQQVTLSCSPISGHRSVSWYQQTPGQGLQFLFEYFSETQRNKGNFPGRFSGRQFSNSRSEMNVSTLELGDSALYLCASSGGQGHRLETQYFGPGTRLLVL.

The CDR3: CASSLEGVPYEQYF. The CDR3 DNA reads TGTGCCAGCAGCTTAGAAGGGGTCCCCTACGAGCAGTACTTC. This chain connects TRBV11-1 to TRBJ2-7, with D possibly matching TRBD1 (5 bases). The CDR3 totals 14 residues. Trimming shortened V by 1 base and J by 2 bases, and 9 bases separated the two germline ends. CDR1 is SGHAT and CDR2 is FQDESV in the germline V gene (reference sequence). Full variable domain (missing parts from reference TRBV11-1 and TRBJ2-7): EAEVAQSPRYKITEKSQAVAFWCDPISGHATLYWYRQILGQGPELLVQFQDESVVDDSQLPKDRFSAERLKGVDSTLKIQPAELGDSAMYLCASSLEGVPYEQYFGPGTRLTVT.

This sequence joins TRBV19 and TRBJ2-5; 7 positions match TRBD1. Trimming took 2 bases from V and 4 from J; bases not matched to a gene: 7. This CDR3 comprises 15 residues. Germline V gene data show CDR1 as LNHDA and CDR2 as SQIVND (reference sequence). CDR3 amino acids: CASSIRARGSETQYF. The DNA for the CDR3 is TGTGCCAGTAGTATAAGGGCCAGGGGGTCAGAGACCCAGTACTTC. The full variable domain, in which reference TRBV19 and TRBJ2-5 provide the parts outside the CDR3, is DGGITQSPKYLFRKEGQNVTLSCEQNLNHDAMYWYRQDPGQGLRLIYYSQIVNDFQKGDIAEGYSVSREKKESFPLTVTSAQKNPTAFYLCASSIRARGSETQYFGPGTRLLVL.

The CDR3 region has the DNA TGCGCCAGCAGACATGGGGACAGGGCCCAAGAGACCCAGTACTTC. As protein: CASRHGDRAQETQYF. This rearrangement joins TRBV5-1 to TRBJ2-5, with TRBD1 matching over 9 bases. This CDR3 comprises 15 residues. Germline V lookup: CDR1 SGHRS, CDR2 YFSETQ. With V trimmed by 5 bases and J by 1 base, 6 bases remained unmatched.

The chain carries TRBV5-8 and TRBJ2-3; TRBD2 matches 8 bases. CDR1 SGHTS and CDR2 YDEGEE come from the germline V gene. The CDR3 loop spans 16 amino acids. V dropped 4 bases and J dropped 5; count of bases not matched to a gene: 12. CDR3 sequence: CASSPLTSGGRDTQYF. As DNA, the CDR3 is TGTGCCAGCAGCCCCCTTACTAGCGGCGGAAGAGATACGCAGTATTTT. The full variable domain, in which reference TRBV5-8 and TRBJ2-3 provide the parts outside the CDR3, is EAGVTQSPTHLIKTRGQQATLRCSPISGHTSVYWYQQALGLGLQFLLWYDEGEERNRGNFPPRFSGRQFPNYSSELNVNALELEDSALYLCASSPLTSGGRDTQYFGPGTRLTVL.

This clone was found a few times. V gene TRBV18 combines with J gene TRBJ1-1, with 9 bases aligning to TRBD1. The V and J ends lost 5 bases and 3 bases, in that order; junction bases with no gene match: 4. In germline, CDR1 is KGHSH, CDR2 LQKENI. This CDR3 contains 14 residues. CDR3 protein: CASSSDRGDTEAFF. The CDR3 DNA reads as TGTGCCAGCTCATCCGACAGGGGGGACACTGAAGCTTTCTTT.

The J gene is TRBJ2-3, the V gene TRBV2; no firm D call. Germline assignment: CDR1 SNHLY and CDR2 FYNNEI. With 1 base removed from V and 2 bases from J, the gap between germline ends came to 7 bases. The CDR3 runs to 14 residues. In nucleotides, the CDR3 is TGTGCCAGCAGTGAAGAGTTGGACACAGATACGCAGTATTTT. It specifies CASSEELDTDTQYF.